A selection of T cell receptor beta chains follows, all from one sample in a study of spatial heterogeneity in lung cancer. TCRdb redid the calling of the 5' RACE reads with MiXCR, one entry per CDR3 protein. The sample shows tens of thousands of distinct CDR3 sequences, approximately 7% of them seen only once. The sample consisted of PBMCs, taken at surgery. The receptor source for this set is a male donor with early-stage non-small cell lung cancer. Each CDR3 is given with its conserved first and last residue. D genes are given only for firm matches.

d_call: .; j_call: TRBJ2-5; v_call: TRBV7-2; cdr3_aa: CASSLLSQETQYF
d_call: .; j_call: TRBJ2-5; v_call: TRBV18; cdr3_aa: CASSPRISAKQETQYF
d_call: TRBD1; j_call: TRBJ2-7; v_call: TRBV4-2; cdr3_aa: CASSLGTDYEQYF
d_call: TRBD2; j_call: TRBJ2-7; v_call: TRBV3-1; cdr3_aa: CASSQVPSGRNEQYF
d_call: .; j_call: TRBJ1-1; v_call: TRBV27; cdr3_aa: CASSLMRNTEAFF
d_call: TRBD1; j_call: TRBJ2-5; v_call: TRBV5-1; cdr3_aa: CASSLAQGAGETQYF
d_call: .; j_call: TRBJ1-5; v_call: TRBV28; cdr3_aa: CASSLVGAEDQPQHF
d_call: .; j_call: TRBJ1-2; v_call: TRBV10-1; cdr3_aa: CASSGQTNYGYTF
d_call: TRBD2; j_call: TRBJ2-1; v_call: TRBV29-1; cdr3_aa: CSVATSGVYNEQFF
d_call: .; j_call: TRBJ2-3; v_call: TRBV6-5; cdr3_aa: CASRAGTGAQYF
d_call: .; j_call: TRBJ1-1; v_call: TRBV14; cdr3_aa: CASSLQPQGSAFF
d_call: TRBD1; j_call: TRBJ1-4; v_call: TRBV4-1; cdr3_aa: CASSQDRGRSGNEKLFF
d_call: .; j_call: TRBJ1-2; v_call: TRBV7-9; cdr3_aa: CASSLLPARYGYTF
d_call: .; j_call: TRBJ2-5; v_call: TRBV5-1; cdr3_aa: CASSLDFGETQYF
d_call: .; j_call: TRBJ2-5; v_call: TRBV24-1; cdr3_aa: CATSDSSDVKETQYF
d_call: .; j_call: TRBJ2-3; v_call: TRBV28; cdr3_aa: CASSPSSLRSSTDTQYF
d_call: .; j_call: TRBJ1-3; v_call: TRBV4-1; cdr3_aa: CASSQDDSSGNTIYF
d_call: TRBD1; j_call: TRBJ2-3; v_call: TRBV5-1; cdr3_aa: CASSTQGATGTDTQYF
d_call: .; j_call: TRBJ2-1; v_call: TRBV2; cdr3_aa: CASARGRGPYNEQFF
d_call: .; j_call: TRBJ2-5; v_call: TRBV11-2; cdr3_aa: CASSLINGGLQETQYF
d_call: TRBD1; j_call: TRBJ1-1; v_call: TRBV20-1; cdr3_aa: CSPVLTGTKAFF
d_call: .; j_call: TRBJ2-1; v_call: TRBV5-1; cdr3_aa: CASSQDGGAYNEQFF
d_call: .; j_call: TRBJ2-1; v_call: TRBV7-9; cdr3_aa: CASTSPGVPEQFF
d_call: TRBD2; j_call: TRBJ2-7; v_call: TRBV7-8; cdr3_aa: CASSLPSGSEQYF
d_call: .; j_call: TRBJ2-3; v_call: TRBV27; cdr3_aa: CASSSKTFPYTDTQYF
d_call: TRBD1; j_call: TRBJ2-7; v_call: TRBV30; cdr3_aa: CAWSWTGGYEQYF
d_call: .; j_call: TRBJ1-2; v_call: TRBV20-1; cdr3_aa: CSAAGTLVNYGYTF
d_call: .; j_call: TRBJ2-5; v_call: TRBV27; cdr3_aa: CASSLSGGWVTQYF
d_call: .; j_call: TRBJ1-2; v_call: TRBV7-9; cdr3_aa: CASNNFGFYGYTF
d_call: TRBD2; j_call: TRBJ2-5; v_call: TRBV27; cdr3_aa: CASSSPLGGAETQYF
d_call: TRBD2; j_call: TRBJ2-7; v_call: TRBV5-4; cdr3_aa: CASSLVASGTDEQYF
d_call: .; j_call: TRBJ2-5; v_call: TRBV7-6; cdr3_aa: CASSQARIETQYF
d_call: .; j_call: TRBJ1-1; v_call: TRBV9; cdr3_aa: CASSPEGAANTEAFF
d_call: TRBD1; j_call: TRBJ1-1; v_call: TRBV10-3; cdr3_aa: CAISVPGQGAMRDEAFF
d_call: TRBD2; j_call: TRBJ2-1; v_call: TRBV2; cdr3_aa: CASRLLAGLGNEQFF
d_call: .; j_call: TRBJ1-5; v_call: TRBV4-1; cdr3_aa: CASSQEGRGGQPQHF
d_call: TRBD1; j_call: TRBJ2-1; v_call: TRBV5-1; cdr3_aa: CASRSTGTAYNEQFF
d_call: TRBD1; j_call: TRBJ1-2; v_call: TRBV4-1; cdr3_aa: CASSQGTGGAYGYTF
d_call: .; j_call: TRBJ1-1; v_call: TRBV6-6; cdr3_aa: CASSYLQGRGYTEAFF
d_call: .; j_call: TRBJ2-2; v_call: TRBV12-5; cdr3_aa: CASGWTPGLDPNTGELFF
d_call: TRBD1; j_call: TRBJ2-1; v_call: TRBV11-3; cdr3_aa: CASSPGQGTYNEQFF
d_call: .; j_call: TRBJ2-3; v_call: TRBV13; cdr3_aa: CTSSLDTGTDTQYF
d_call: TRBD1; j_call: TRBJ2-2; v_call: TRBV19; cdr3_aa: CASRPRQGVTLTGELFF
d_call: TRBD2; j_call: TRBJ2-1; v_call: TRBV12-3/TRBV12-4; cdr3_aa: CASSPSVAGLYNEQFF
d_call: .; j_call: TRBJ2-1; v_call: TRBV5-4; cdr3_aa: CASSFPGEPNEQFF
d_call: .; j_call: TRBJ1-1; v_call: TRBV6-6; cdr3_aa: CASSQGSRTEAFF
d_call: .; j_call: TRBJ2-2; v_call: TRBV28; cdr3_aa: CASSLFFAGGTGELFF
d_call: .; j_call: TRBJ2-1; v_call: TRBV3-1; cdr3_aa: CASSQGSGEQFF